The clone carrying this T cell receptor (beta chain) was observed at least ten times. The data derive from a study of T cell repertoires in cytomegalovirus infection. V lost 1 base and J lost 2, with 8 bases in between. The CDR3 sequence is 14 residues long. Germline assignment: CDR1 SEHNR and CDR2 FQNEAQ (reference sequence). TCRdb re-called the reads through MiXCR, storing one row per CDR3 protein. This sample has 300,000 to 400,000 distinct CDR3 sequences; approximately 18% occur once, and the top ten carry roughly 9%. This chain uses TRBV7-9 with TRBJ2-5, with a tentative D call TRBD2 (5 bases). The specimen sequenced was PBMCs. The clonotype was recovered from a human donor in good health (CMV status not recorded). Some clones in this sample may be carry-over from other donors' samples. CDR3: CASSLVTGQETQYF. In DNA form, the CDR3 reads TGTGCCAGCAGCTTAGTAACGGGACAAGAGACCCAGTACTTC.